This T cell receptor (beta chain) was profiled in a study of cytomegalovirus exposure and HLA in healthy donors. V lost 0 bases to trimming and J lost 6 bases, with 11 bases between them. Germline CDR1 reads LGHNA; CDR2 reads YSLEER. This CDR3 contains 14 residues. The table came from immunoSEQ multiplex PCR; TCRdb's copy has only in-frame clones and leaves some out. The sample contains about 130,000 clones, 85% to 90% of which appear only once. This rearrangement joins TRBV4-3 to TRBJ1-1; no reliable D call. What was sequenced was PBMCs. This clonotype was sampled from a woman younger than 30 in good health and CMV-seropositive. The CDR3, as DNA: TGCGCCAGCAGCCAAGAAAGAGGAGGGCCTGAAGCTTTCTTT. Translation: CASSQERGGPEAFF.